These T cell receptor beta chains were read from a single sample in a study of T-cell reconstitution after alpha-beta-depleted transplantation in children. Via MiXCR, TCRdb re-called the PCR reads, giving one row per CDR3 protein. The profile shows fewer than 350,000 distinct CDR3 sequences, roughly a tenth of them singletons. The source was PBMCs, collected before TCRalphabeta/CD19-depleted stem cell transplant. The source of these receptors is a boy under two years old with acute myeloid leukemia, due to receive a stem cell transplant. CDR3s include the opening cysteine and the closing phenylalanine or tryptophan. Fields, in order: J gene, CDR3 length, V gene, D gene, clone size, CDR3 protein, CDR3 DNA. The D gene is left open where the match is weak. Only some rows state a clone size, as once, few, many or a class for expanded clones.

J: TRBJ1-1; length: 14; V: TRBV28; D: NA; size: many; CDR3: CASSRGHLGGEAFF; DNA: TGTGCCAGCAGCAGAGGACATCTCGGGGGCGAAGCTTTCTTT
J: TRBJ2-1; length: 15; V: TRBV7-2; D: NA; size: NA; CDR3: CASSPRQTPYNEQFF; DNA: TGTGCCAGCAGCCCCCGACAGACGCCCTACAATGAGCAGTTCTTC
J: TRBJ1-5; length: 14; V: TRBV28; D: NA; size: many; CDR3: CASFPRPGGQPQHF; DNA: TGTGCCAGCTTTCCTCGTCCGGGAGGGCAGCCCCAGCATTTT
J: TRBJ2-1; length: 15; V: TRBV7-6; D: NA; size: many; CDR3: CASSPRETFYNEQFF; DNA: TGTGCCAGCAGTCCTAGGGAGACATTCTACAATGAGCAGTTCTTC
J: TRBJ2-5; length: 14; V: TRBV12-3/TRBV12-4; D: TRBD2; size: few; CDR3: CASSFGRAEETQYF; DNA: TGTGCCAGCAGTTTCGGGAGGGCGGAGGAGACCCAGTACTTC
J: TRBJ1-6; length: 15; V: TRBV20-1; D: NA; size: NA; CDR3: CSARETILAESPLHF; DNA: TGCAGTGCTAGAGAAACTATTCTAGCGGAATCACCCCTCCACTTT
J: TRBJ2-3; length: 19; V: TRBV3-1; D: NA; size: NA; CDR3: CASSQGGLNYERDTDTQYF; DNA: TGTGCCAGCAGCCAAGGAGGTTTGAATTACGAGAGGGACACAGATACGCAGTATTTT
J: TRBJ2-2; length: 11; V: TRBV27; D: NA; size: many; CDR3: CASGEAGELFF; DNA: TGTGCCAGCGGCGAGGCCGGGGAGCTGTTTTTT
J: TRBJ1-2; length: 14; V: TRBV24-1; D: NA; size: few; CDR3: CATSDPGTSYGYTF; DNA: TGTGCCACCAGTGACCCCGGGACAAGCTATGGCTACACCTTC
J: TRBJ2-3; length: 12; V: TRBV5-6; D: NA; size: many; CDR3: CASSSYSHTQYF; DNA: TGTGCCAGCAGCTCCTACAGTCATACGCAGTATTTT
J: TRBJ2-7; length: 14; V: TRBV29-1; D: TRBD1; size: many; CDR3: CSVGLQGARDEQYF; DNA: TGCAGCGTCGGCCTACAGGGGGCGAGGGACGAGCAGTACTTC
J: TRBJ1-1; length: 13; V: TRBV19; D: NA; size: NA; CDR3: CASSPHENTEAFF; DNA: TGTGCCAGTAGTCCACATGAGAACACTGAAGCTTTCTTT
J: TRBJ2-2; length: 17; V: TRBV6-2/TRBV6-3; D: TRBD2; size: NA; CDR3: CASSYPQLAGDTGELFF; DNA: TGTGCCAGCAGTTACCCCCAATTAGCGGGAGACACCGGGGAGCTGTTTTTT
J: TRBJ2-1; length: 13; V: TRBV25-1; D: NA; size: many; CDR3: CASSESLHREQFF; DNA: TGTGCCAGCAGTGAATCTCTGCATCGTGAGCAGTTCTTC
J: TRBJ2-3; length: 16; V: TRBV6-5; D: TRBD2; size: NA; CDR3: CASSYSKAGGKDTQYF; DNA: TGTGCCAGCAGTTACTCGAAGGCGGGGGGCAAAGATACGCAGTATTTT
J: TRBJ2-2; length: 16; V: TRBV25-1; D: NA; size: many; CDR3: CASSGAGGKRTGELFF; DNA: TGTGCCAGCAGTGGGGCCGGGGGCAAAAGGACCGGGGAGCTGTTTTTT
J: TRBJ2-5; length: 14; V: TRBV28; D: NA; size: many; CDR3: CASSSPGVGETQYF; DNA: TGTGCCAGCAGTTCCCCGGGGGTAGGGGAGACCCAGTACTTC
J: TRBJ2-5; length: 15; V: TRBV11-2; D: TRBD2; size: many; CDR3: CASSPAGVLRETQYF; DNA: TGTGCCAGCAGCCCAGCGGGGGTCCTGAGGGAGACCCAGTACTTC